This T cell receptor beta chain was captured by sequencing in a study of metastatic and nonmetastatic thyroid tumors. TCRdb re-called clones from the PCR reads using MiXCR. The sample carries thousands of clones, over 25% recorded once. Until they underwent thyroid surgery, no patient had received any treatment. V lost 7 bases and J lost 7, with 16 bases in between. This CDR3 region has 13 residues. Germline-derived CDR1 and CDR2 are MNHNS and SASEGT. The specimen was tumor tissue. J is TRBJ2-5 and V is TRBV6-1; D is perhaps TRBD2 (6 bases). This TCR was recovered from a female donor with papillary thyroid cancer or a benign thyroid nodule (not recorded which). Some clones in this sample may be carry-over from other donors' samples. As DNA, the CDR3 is TGTGCCAGCATAGCAGGGACTCGGGGGACCCAGTACTTC. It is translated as CASIAGTRGTQYF.